This is a list of T cell receptor beta chains from one sample in a study of cytomegalovirus exposure and HLA in healthy donors. Here immunoSEQ multiplex PCR was the method, and the copy in TCRdb shows in-frame clones only, minus some. The table has some 160,000 clones, about 85% seen once. The sample consisted of PBMCs. The receptors come from a man aged 50 to 60 in good health and CMV-seropositive. Each CDR3 is given with its conserved first and last residue. D genes are given only for firm matches. Clone sizes are given selectively: once, few, many, or a class where the clone is expanded.

cdr3_length	d_call	v_call	j_call	clone_size	cdr3_aa	cdr3_nt
15	TRBD2	TRBV6-5	TRBJ2-3	few	CASSSRGGPADTQYF	TGTGCCAGCAGTTCCCGGGGGGGCCCGGCAGATACGCAGTATTTT
15	TRBD2	TRBV9	TRBJ2-5	-	CASSSQSSGGETQYF	TGTGCCAGCAGCTCACAGAGTAGCGGGGGGGAGACCCAGTACTTC
11	TRBD1	TRBV10-3	TRBJ2-7	-	CAISERGQFDF	TGTGCCATCAGTGAGAGGGGACAGTTCGACTTC
12	-	TRBV2	TRBJ2-5	-	CASALQAGTQYF	TGTGCCAGCGCCCTGCAAGCGGGGACCCAGTACTTC
13	-	TRBV7-2	TRBJ2-2	few	CASSIVRERELFF	TGTGCCAGCAGTATCGTCCGGGAGAGGGAGCTGTTTTTT
14	TRBD2	TRBV10-1	TRBJ2-7	-	CASSSSGAAYEQYF	TGCGCCAGCAGCAGTAGCGGGGCAGCCTACGAGCAGTACTTC
12	-	TRBV11-3	TRBJ2-7	once	CASSLVSDEQYF	TGTGCCAGCAGCTTAGTTTCAGACGAGCAGTACTTC
16	TRBD2	TRBV9	TRBJ2-2	-	CASSLLAGGPNGELFF	TGTGCCAGCAGCCTTCTAGCGGGGGGGCCGAACGGGGAGCTGTTTTTT
15	-	TRBV5-1	TRBJ2-3	once	CASSLERPGADTQYF	TGCGCCAGCAGCTTGGAACGCCCAGGGGCAGATACGCAGTATTTT
15	-	TRBV6-5	TRBJ2-7	-	CASSLTGPSSYEQYF	TGTGCCAGTTCCTTAACCGGCCCTAGCTCCTACGAGCAGTACTTC
13	-	TRBV6-5	TRBJ2-5	once	CASRQPPRETQYF	TGTGCCAGCAGGCAGCCCCCGCGGGAGACCCAGTACTTC
15	TRBD1	TRBV28	TRBJ1-1	-	CASSRLGTAYTEAFF	TGTGCCAGCAGTCGGCTCGGGACAGCTTACACTGAAGCTTTCTTT
18	-	TRBV15	TRBJ1-5	-	CATSSRQWSGASNQPQHF	TGTGCCACCAGCAGCAGACAGTGGTCAGGAGCGAGCAATCAGCCCCAGCATTTT
14	-	TRBV2	TRBJ1-5	-	CASTLGGGGQPQHF	TGTGCCAGCACCCTAGGGGGGGGCGGCCAGCCCCAGCATTTT
14	-	TRBV5-5	TRBJ1-4	-	CASSWTAGGEKLFF	TGTGCCAGCAGTTGGACTGCCGGCGGGGAAAAACTGTTTTTT
12	-	TRBV30	TRBJ1-5	-	CAWSPGIQPQHF	TGTGCCTGGAGCCCAGGGATCCAGCCCCAGCATTTT
16	TRBD1	TRBV5-4	TRBJ1-3	-	CASSPDWDRAGNTIYF	TGTGCCAGCAGCCCGGATTGGGACAGAGCTGGAAACACCATATATTTT
16	TRBD2	TRBV7-9	TRBJ2-7	-	CASSFDLAGRTYEQYF	TGTGCCAGCAGCTTTGACCTAGCGGGAAGAACCTACGAGCAGTACTTC
13	-	TRBV30	TRBJ2-7	-	CAWSEGWGGEQYF	TGTGCCTGGAGTGAAGGGTGGGGAGGCGAGCAGTACTTC
14	-	TRBV27	TRBJ1-2	-	CASSLSAGQGGYTF	TGTGCCAGCAGTTTATCGGCAGGCCAGGGGGGCTACACCTTC
14	-	TRBV12-2	TRBJ1-5	-	CASRLGTFHQPQHF	TGTGCAAGTCGCTTAGGGACATTTCATCAGCCCCAGCATTTT
15	TRBD2	TRBV7-9	TRBJ2-3	-	CASRGTSGSPDTQYF	TGTGCCAGCAGAGGGACTAGTGGGTCTCCAGATACGCAGTATTTT
13	-	TRBV9	TRBJ1-1	-	CASSPWPGGEAFF	TGTGCCAGCAGCCCTTGGCCGGGAGGGGAAGCTTTCTTT
14	-	TRBV5-5	TRBJ2-1	few	CASRAPPRHNEQFF	TGTGCCAGCAGGGCCCCCCCCCGCCACAATGAGCAGTTCTTC
14	-	TRBV18	TRBJ1-4	-	CASSPPSTGEKLFF	TGTGCCAGCTCACCACCGTCAACAGGAGAAAAACTGTTTTTT
15	TRBD2	TRBV19	TRBJ2-2	-	CASSIEFTSAGELFF	TGTGCCAGTAGTATAGAGTTTACTAGCGCCGGGGAGCTGTTTTTT
16	TRBD2	TRBV4-2	TRBJ2-1	-	CASSPLAGGRDNEQFF	TGTGCCAGCAGCCCTCTCGCGGGAGGGAGGGACAATGAGCAGTTCTTC
14	-	TRBV30	TRBJ1-3	-	CAWSGSGSGNTIYF	TGTGCCTGGAGTGGGAGTGGGTCTGGAAACACCATATATTTT
14	-	TRBV28	TRBJ1-5	few	CASSFEGNNQPQHF	TGTGCCAGCAGTTTTGAGGGAAACAATCAGCCCCAGCATTTT
14	TRBD1	TRBV7-2	TRBJ1-1	-	CASTPGQGYGEAFF	TGTGCCAGCACCCCGGGACAGGGGTACGGTGAAGCTTTCTTT
16	TRBD2	TRBV9	TRBJ2-3	-	CASSPGTSGSTDTQYF	TGTGCCAGCAGCCCCGGGACTAGCGGGAGCACAGATACGCAGTATTTT
17	-	TRBV10-3	TRBJ2-3	few	CAISESSTRTYPDTQYF	TGTGCCATCAGTGAGTCGTCGACAAGAACGTATCCAGATACGCAGTATTTT
14	TRBD1	TRBV11-2	TRBJ1-5	-	CASSFGTGEWPQHF	TGTGCCAGCAGCTTTGGGACAGGGGAATGGCCCCAGCATTTT
15	-	TRBV7-7	TRBJ1-3	-	CASSLAQGSGNTIYF	TGTGCTAGCAGCTTAGCGCAGGGTTCCGGAAACACCATATATTTT
18	TRBD2	TRBV2	TRBJ2-3	-	CASRPSGIPGPTRDTQYF	TGTGCCAGCAGGCCTAGCGGGATCCCTGGGCCTACACGAGATACGCAGTATTTT
13	-	TRBV27	TRBJ1-1	-	CASKWGRNTEAFF	TGTGCCAGCAAATGGGGCCGTAACACTGAAGCTTTCTTT
13	-	TRBV6-1	TRBJ2-7	-	CASSGGISYEQYF	TGTGCCAGCAGTGGCGGGATTTCCTACGAGCAGTACTTC
13	TRBD1	TRBV10-1	TRBJ2-1	-	CASSPDRSGEQFF	TGCGCCAGCAGTCCGGACAGGTCCGGTGAGCAGTTCTTC
15	TRBD1	TRBV6-1	TRBJ2-1	-	CASNRQGATYNEQFF	TGTGCCAGCAACCGACAGGGGGCAACCTACAATGAGCAGTTCTTC
13	-	TRBV27	TRBJ1-2	-	CASSPDTNYGYTF	TGTGCCAGCAGCCCGGACACTAACTATGGCTACACCTTC
16	-	TRBV28	TRBJ2-1	-	CASSPGQGESYNEQFF	TGTGCCAGCAGCCCTGGACAAGGAGAATCCTACAATGAGCAGTTCTTC
16	TRBD2	TRBV27	TRBJ2-2	-	CASSSWTSGTAGELFF	TGTGCCAGCAGTTCCTGGACTAGCGGGACCGCCGGGGAGCTGTTTTTT
12	TRBD1	TRBV6-1	TRBJ2-7	few	CASRAGGSEQYF	TGTGCCAGCAGGGCAGGGGGTAGCGAGCAGTACTTC
17	TRBD1	TRBV4-1	TRBJ2-6	-	CASSPGQGASGANVLTF	TGCGCCAGCAGCCCGGGACAGGGGGCAAGTGGGGCCAACGTCCTGACTTTC
13	TRBD2	TRBV7-3	TRBJ2-5	-	CASSPGGGETQYF	TGTGCCAGCAGCCCCGGGGGGGGAGAGACCCAGTACTTC
20	TRBD2	TRBV9	TRBJ2-6	-	CASSVGTGLAGAAGANVLTF	TGTGCCAGCAGCGTCGGGACTGGACTAGCGGGGGCGGCTGGGGCCAACGTCCTGACTTTC
14	TRBD1	TRBV6-1	TRBJ2-7	-	CASSDIGTGPVRYF	TGTGCCAGCAGTGATATCGGGACAGGTCCCGTACGGTACTTC
14	-	TRBV7-9	TRBJ2-7	few	CASSLVQGRYEQYF	TGTGCCAGCAGCTTAGTACAGGGAAGGTACGAGCAGTACTTC
14	-	TRBV10-2	TRBJ1-4	once	CASSESRSNEKLFF	TGCGCCAGCAGTGAGTCCAGGTCGAATGAAAAACTGTTTTTT
15	-	TRBV5-1	TRBJ2-3	-	CASSLTPRSTDTQYF	TGCGCCAGCAGCTTGACACCCCGAAGCACAGATACGCAGTATTTT
14	-	TRBV9	TRBJ1-5	once	CASSADSQISPQHF	TGTGCCAGCAGCGCCGACAGCCAGATCAGCCCCCAGCATTTT
17	-	TRBV14	TRBJ1-4	-	CASSQLRTLATNEKLFF	TGTGCCAGCAGCCAACTCCGGACACTTGCAACTAATGAAAAACTGTTTTTT
17	-	TRBV9	TRBJ1-4	-	CASSVDVSAATNEKLFF	TGTGCCAGCAGCGTAGACGTCAGCGCTGCAACTAATGAAAAACTGTTTTTT
15	-	TRBV18	TRBJ2-2	-	CASSPYRQVDGELFF	TGTGCCAGCTCACCGTACCGGCAGGTTGACGGGGAGCTGTTTTTT
16	TRBD2	TRBV7-3	TRBJ2-2	once	CASSSFAGANTGELFF	TGTGCCAGCAGCTCCTTTGCGGGGGCGAACACCGGGGAGCTGTTTTTT